The 5 T cell receptor beta chains reported below all come from one sample, sequenced in a study of T cell clonality in common variable immunodeficiency. The assay was immunoSEQ multiplex PCR, and TCRdb's table has in-frame clones only and misses some. Observed in the sample are some 52,000 clones, none of them singletons. The sample comprised peripheral blood mononuclear cells. These TCRs come from a person between 18 and 75 years old in good health.

This clone came up many times. The read ends 3 residues before the CDR3 terminus; that terminus is restored from the germline J gene. The chain employs TRBV5-1 and TRBJ2-3; 8 bases line up with TRBD2. The length of the CDR3 is 18 residues. V dropped 1 base and J dropped 6; count of bases not matched to a gene: 16. Germline CDR1 and CDR2: SGHRS and YFSETQ. CDR3: CASSLKSGSGGARDTQYF. The covered CDR3 bases are TGCGCCAGCAGCTTGAAAAGCGGGAGCGGGGGAGCGCGGGATACG.

In this sample, this clone turned up many times. The missing CDR3 end, 3 residues past where the read stops, is filled in from the germline J gene. This rearrangement joins TRBV5-1 to TRBJ2-7, with D possibly TRBD1 on 6 matching bases. Germline V gene data show CDR1 as SGHRS and CDR2 as YFSETQ. V lost 2 bases to trimming and J lost 3 bases, with 15 bases between them. This CDR3 is built from 15 residues. The DNA read from the CDR3 is TGCGCCAGCAGCTTCTCCGGACAGCACCTCTACGAG. Translated: CASSFSGQHLYE. The entire CDR3 is CASSFSGQHLYEQYF.

Ten or more counts support this clone. This CDR3 reads CASSGSGTGDLLSTDTQYF. The CDR3 DNA, read in part, is TGTGCCAGCAGTGGGTCGGGGACAGGGGATCTACTTAGCACAGATACG. This chain links TRBV2 with TRBJ2-3, with 10 bases aligning to TRBD1. The read terminates 3 residues ahead of where the CDR3 ends, so the germline J gene completes it. This CDR3 has 19 amino acids. Trimming removed 4 bases from V and 0 bases from J; junction bases left unmatched: 13. CDR1 is SNHLY and CDR2 is FYNNEI in the germline V gene.

Ten or more counts support this clone. Sequencing ends 3 residues short of the CDR3 end; the germline J gene provides the rest. This rearrangement joins TRBV5-1 to TRBJ2-5; TRBD2 is a possible D gene (5 bases). The V end lost 0 bases, the J end lost 7 bases, and 10 bases lay between the germline ends. CDR3 size: 13 residues. Germline loops: CDR1 SGHRS, CDR2 YFSETQ. This CDR3 reads CASSLGGSGTQYF. CDR3 DNA (partial): TGCGCCAGCAGCTTGGGAGGGTCAGGGACC.

This clone was recorded a few times. The CDR3 goes on 3 residues after the read ends, and that part is filled in from the germline J gene. The chain has TRBV7-3 and TRBJ1-1; possible D gene TRBD1, 6 bases. The CDR3 is 15 residues long. Trimming cost V 1 base and J 5 bases, with 14 bases left between them. Per germline, CDR1 SGHTA and CDR2 FQGTGA. The covered CDR3 bases are TGTGCCAGCAGCTTAAGCCACGTGGGGGCGACTGAA. This codes for CASSLSHVGATE. The CDR3 in its entirety is CASSLSHVGATEAFF.